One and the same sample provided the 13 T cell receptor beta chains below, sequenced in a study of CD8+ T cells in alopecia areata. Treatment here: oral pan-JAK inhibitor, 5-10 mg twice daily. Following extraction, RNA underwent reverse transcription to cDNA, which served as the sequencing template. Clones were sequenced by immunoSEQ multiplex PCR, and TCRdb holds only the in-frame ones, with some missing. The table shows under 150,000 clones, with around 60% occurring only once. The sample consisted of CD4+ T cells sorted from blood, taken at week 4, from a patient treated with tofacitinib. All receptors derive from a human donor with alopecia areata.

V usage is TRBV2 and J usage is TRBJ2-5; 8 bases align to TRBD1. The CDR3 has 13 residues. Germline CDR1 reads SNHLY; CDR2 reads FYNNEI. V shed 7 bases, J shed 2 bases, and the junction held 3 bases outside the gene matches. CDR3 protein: CASNGQGQETQYF. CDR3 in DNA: TGTGCCAGCAACGGACAGGGACAAGAGACCCAGTACTTC.

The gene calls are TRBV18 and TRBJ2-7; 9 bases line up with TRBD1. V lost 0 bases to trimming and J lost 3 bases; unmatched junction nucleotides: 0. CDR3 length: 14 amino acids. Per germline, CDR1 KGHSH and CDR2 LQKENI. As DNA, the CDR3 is TGTGCCAGCTCACCACCGGGACAGGGCTACGAGCAGTACTTC. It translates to CASSPPGQGYEQYF.

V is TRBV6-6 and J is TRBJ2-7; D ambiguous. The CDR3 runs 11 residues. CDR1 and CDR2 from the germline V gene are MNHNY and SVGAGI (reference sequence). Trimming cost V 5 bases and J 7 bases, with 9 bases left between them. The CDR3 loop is CASSSASEQYF. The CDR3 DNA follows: TGTGCCAGCAGTAGCGCCTCAGAGCAGTACTTC.

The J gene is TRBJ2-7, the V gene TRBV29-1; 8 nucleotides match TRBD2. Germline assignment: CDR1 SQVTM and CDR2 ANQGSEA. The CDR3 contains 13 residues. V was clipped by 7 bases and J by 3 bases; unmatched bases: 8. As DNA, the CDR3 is TGCAGCGGGAGATCAAGCGGGGGCTACGAGCAGTACTTC. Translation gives CSGRSSGGYEQYF.

The CDR3 DNA is TGTGCCAGCAGCTTAGGGTTCAACTATGGCTACACCTTC. It translates to CASSLGFNYGYTF. V and J are TRBV7-9 and TRBJ1-2; D uncertain. Per the germline V gene, CDR1 is SEHNR and CDR2 is FQNEAQ (reference sequence). This CDR3 region has 13 residues. Trimming left V 1 base short and J 2 bases short, with 5 bases between.

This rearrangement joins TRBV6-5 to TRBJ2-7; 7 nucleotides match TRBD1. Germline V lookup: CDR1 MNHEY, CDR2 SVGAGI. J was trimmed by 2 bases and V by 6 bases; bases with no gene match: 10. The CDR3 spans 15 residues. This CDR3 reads CASSPGTANTYEQYF. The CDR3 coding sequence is TGTGCCAGCAGCCCCGGGACAGCGAACACCTACGAGCAGTACTTC.

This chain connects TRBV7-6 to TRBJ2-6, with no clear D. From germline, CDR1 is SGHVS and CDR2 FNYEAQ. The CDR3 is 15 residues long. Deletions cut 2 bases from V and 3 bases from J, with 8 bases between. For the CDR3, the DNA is TGTGCCAGCAGCTTAAGCCTAGGTGGGGCCAACGTCCTGACTTTC. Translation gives CASSLSLGGANVLTF.

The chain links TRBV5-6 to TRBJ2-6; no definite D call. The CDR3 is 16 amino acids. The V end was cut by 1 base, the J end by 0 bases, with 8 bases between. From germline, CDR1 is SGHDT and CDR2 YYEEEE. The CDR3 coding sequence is TGTGCCAGCAGCTTGCCCGCATTCTCTGGGGCCAACGTCCTGACTTTC. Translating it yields CASSLPAFSGANVLTF.

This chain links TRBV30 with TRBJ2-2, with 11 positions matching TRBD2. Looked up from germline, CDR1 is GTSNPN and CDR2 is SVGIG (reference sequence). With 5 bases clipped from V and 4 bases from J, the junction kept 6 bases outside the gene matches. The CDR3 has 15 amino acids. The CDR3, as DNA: TGTGCCTGGGCAAGTCTAGCGGGAGGCACCGGGGAGCTGTTTTTT. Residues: CAWASLAGGTGELFF.

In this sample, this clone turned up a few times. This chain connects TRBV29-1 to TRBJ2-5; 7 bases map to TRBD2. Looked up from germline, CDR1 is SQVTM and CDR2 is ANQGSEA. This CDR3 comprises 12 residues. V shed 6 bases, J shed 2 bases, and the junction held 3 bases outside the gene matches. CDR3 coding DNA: TGCAGCGTGGGACTAACACAAGAGACCCAGTACTTC. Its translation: CSVGLTQETQYF.

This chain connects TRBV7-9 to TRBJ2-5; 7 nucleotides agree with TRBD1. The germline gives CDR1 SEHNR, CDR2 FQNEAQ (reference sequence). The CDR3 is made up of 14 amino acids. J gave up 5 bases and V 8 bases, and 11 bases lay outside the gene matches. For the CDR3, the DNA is TGTGCCAGCCGTCGGGACAGTCCGCATGAGACCCAGTACTTC. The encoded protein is CASRRDSPHETQYF.

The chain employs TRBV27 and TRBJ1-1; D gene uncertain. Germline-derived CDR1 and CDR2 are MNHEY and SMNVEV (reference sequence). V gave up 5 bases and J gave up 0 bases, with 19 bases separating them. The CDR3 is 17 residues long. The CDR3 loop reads CASSDSATSILNTEAFF. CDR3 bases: TGTGCCAGCAGTGATTCAGCCACCAGCATCTTGAACACTGAAGCTTTCTTT.

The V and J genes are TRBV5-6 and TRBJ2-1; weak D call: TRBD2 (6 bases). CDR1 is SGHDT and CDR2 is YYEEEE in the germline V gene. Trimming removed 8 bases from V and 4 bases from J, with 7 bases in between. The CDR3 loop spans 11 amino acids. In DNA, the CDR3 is TGTGCCAGACTAGCATACAATGAGCAGTTCTTC. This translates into CARLAYNEQFF.